The 27 T cell receptor beta chains in this list originate from one sample, sequenced in a study of identical twins (TCRdb year 2016). The library relied on 5' RACE. Sequencer: Illumina HiSeq 2000. TCRdb redid the processing of the public reads, applying fastp at Q25 and MiXCR, and retained in-frame beta chains. Every distinct CDR3 protein forms one entry, paired with its most common genes and DNA. For this sample the table gives nearly 900,000 distinct CDR3 sequences, of which about 12% were detected only once. The leading ten clones occupy around 1.5% of the sample. Another study also made use of these data, one on yellow fever vaccine responses in identical twins.

The sample was PBMCs. Receptor source: a woman aged 18 to 35 in good health.

V gene TRBV11-2 combines with J gene TRBJ2-3; 15 bases fit TRBD2. This CDR3 comprises 20 residues. Germline loops: CDR1 SGHAT, CDR2 FQNNGV. V lost 3 bases and J lost 8; bases outside the gene matches: 18. The CDR3 bases are TGTGCCAGCAGCTTCTCGCCGGGACTAGCGGGGGGAAGGTTTTCCGGTACGCAGTATTTT. It translates to CASSFSPGLAGGRFSGTQYF.

This clonotype has just a few counts. This sequence joins TRBV12-3 or TRBV12-4 and TRBJ2-1, with 9 bases matching TRBD1. The CDR3 runs 16 residues. After removal of 1 base from V and 5 bases from J, the junction contained 6 bases not matched to a gene. CDR3 sequence reads: CASSLGPGQGHNEQFF. The CDR3 bases are TGTGCCAGCAGTTTAGGTCCGGGACAGGGACACAATGAGCAGTTCTTC.

The chain's CDR3 is CASSQDRRDSFTRSSYNEQFF. For the CDR3, the DNA is TGTGCCAGCAGCCAAGATCGCCGGGACTCTTTTACCCGGAGCTCCTACAATGAGCAGTTCTTC. V is TRBV14 and J is TRBJ2-1; D might be TRBD2 (6 bases). Trimming stripped 0 bases from V and 0 bases from J, with 24 bases between. Germline V gene sequence: CDR1 SGHDN, CDR2 FVKESK. The CDR3 runs to 21 residues.

This clonotype occurred many times. V gene TRBV12-3 or TRBV12-4 combines with J gene TRBJ1-1; D remains unclear. V shed 8 bases and J shed 1 base, with 11 bases lying between them. The CDR3 totals 13 residues. The CDR3 coding sequence is TGTGCCAGCCGCAGGCGGGGGAACACTGAAGCTTTCTTT. It encodes CASRRRGNTEAFF.

This clonotype was counted a few times. The genes are TRBV11-2 and TRBJ1-3, with D unresolved. V shed 0 bases and J shed 0 bases, with 15 bases lying between them. The CDR3 spans 18 residues. Per germline, CDR1 SGHAT and CDR2 FQNNGV. Here the CDR3 DNA reads TGTGCCAGCAGCTTAGAGGAGACCCCGGGCCTCTCTGGAAACACCATATATTTT. It translates to CASSLEETPGLSGNTIYF. Variable domain in full (rest from reference TRBV11-2 and TRBJ1-3): EAGVAQSPRYKIIEKRQSVAFWCNPISGHATLYWYQQILGQGPKLLIQFQNNGVVDDSQLPKDRFSAERLKGVDSTLKIQPAKLEDSAVYLCASSLEETPGLSGNTIYFGEGSWLTVV.

The genes are TRBV6-2 or TRBV6-3 and TRBJ2-7, with 9 bases lining up with TRBD1. Germline-derived CDR1 and CDR2 are MNHEY and SVGEGT. J was trimmed by 7 bases and V by 2 bases; bases with no gene match: 9. The CDR3 has 15 amino acids. The CDR3 spells CASSYMGQGIGEQYV. The CDR3 bases are TGTGCCAGCAGTTACATGGGACAGGGAATAGGGGAGCAGTACGTC.

The genes are TRBV29-1 and TRBJ2-3; possibly TRBD1 or TRBD2 for D (5 bases each). Per the germline V gene, CDR1 is SQVTM and CDR2 is ANQGSEA. Trimming removed 7 bases at V and 2 bases at J, with 31 bases between. The CDR3 totals 19 residues. This chain's CDR3 is CSGGRGRTGVSLATDTQYF. DNA of the CDR3: TGCAGCGGCGGAAGGGGACGGACTGGGGTTTCCCTAGCCACAGATACGCAGTATTTT.

V and J are TRBV6-1 and TRBJ1-2, with D perhaps TRBD1 (5 bases). Germline V gene sequence: CDR1 MNHNS, CDR2 SASEGT. The V end was cut by 7 bases, the J end by 7 bases, with 19 bases between. The CDR3 extends over 14 amino acids. Written as DNA, the CDR3 is TGTGCCAGCATCCCAGGCGGGGCGGAATCTGGCTACACCTTC. Translating it yields CASIPGGAESGYTF.

The rearrangement uses TRBV5-1 and TRBJ2-5; weak D call: TRBD1 (5 bases). The germline V gene has CDR1 SGHRS and CDR2 YFSETQ. This CDR3 region has 13 residues. V was clipped by 6 bases and J by 1 base, with 10 bases between them. CDR3 in DNA: TGCGCCAGCACCCTGACAGCCCAAGAGACCCAGTACTTC. Amino acid sequence: CASTLTAQETQYF.

A few counts support this clonotype. The rearrangement uses TRBV4-1 and TRBJ1-2, with a possible D match to TRBD1 (6 bases). The germline V and J ends were trimmed by 4 bases and 3 bases, with 15 bases remaining between them. Germline-derived CDR1 and CDR2 are MGHRA and YSYEKL. The length of the CDR3 is 15 residues. CDR3 coding DNA: TGCGCCAGCAGCCGACCACAGGGAGGGGACTATGGCTACACCTTC. Amino acids: CASSRPQGGDYGYTF.

This clonotype was seen ten or more times. The genes are TRBV28 and TRBJ2-7, with D maybe TRBD2 (6 bases). Germline V gene sequence: CDR1 MDHEN, CDR2 SYDVKM. The CDR3 spans 13 residues. V lost 3 bases to trimming and J lost 5 bases, with 11 bases between them. The CDR3 here is CASSFPGDHEQYF. CDR3 coding DNA: TGTGCCAGCAGTTTCCCGGGAGACCACGAGCAGTACTTC.

This clonotype was seen only once. The chain carries TRBV5-6 and TRBJ2-7; D assignment may be TRBD1 or TRBD2 (5 bases each). Germline CDR1 and CDR2: SGHDT and YYEEEE. V dropped 4 bases and J dropped 0 bases, with 17 bases sitting between them. This CDR3 has 16 residues. The CDR3 loop reads CASSGGGTMSSYEQYF. The CDR3 DNA reads as TGTGCCAGCAGCGGAGGTGGGACCATGAGCTCCTACGAGCAGTACTTC.

This clonotype was found many times. A junction end diverges from the germline sequence, so it may reflect a read error. This chain links TRBV12-3 or TRBV12-4 with TRBJ1-1; D is possibly TRBD1 (6 bases). CDR3 length: 13 amino acids. The CDR3 sequence is CASSLEQGFTPFW. Here the CDR3 DNA reads TGTGCCAGCAGTTTAGAGCAGGGGTTCACCCCATTTTGG.

This clonotype was counted many times. The chain has TRBV20-1 and TRBJ2-7; maybe TRBD1 (5 bases). This CDR3 spans 11 amino acids. CDR1 is DFQATT, CDR2 SNEGSKA, per germline (reference sequence). The germline V and J ends were trimmed by 6 bases and 1 base, with 7 bases remaining between them. CDR3 amino acids: CSAQGSYEQYF. The CDR3 coding sequence is TGCAGTGCCCAGGGATCCTACGAGCAGTACTTC.

This clonotype was seen a handful of times. In DNA, the CDR3 is TGTGCCAGCAGCTTCCGTTGGCAGAACACTGAAGCTTTCTTT. Protein sequence: CASSFRWQNTEAFF. The V and J genes are TRBV7-9 and TRBJ1-1, with D uncertain. Germline CDR1 reads SEHNR; CDR2 reads FQNEAQ (reference sequence). This CDR3 spans 14 amino acids. The V gene lost 3 bases and the J gene lost 1 base, with 9 bases spanning the gap.

This clonotype was seen a handful of times. J is TRBJ1-2 and V is TRBV5-1; 9 bases align to TRBD1. The CDR3 runs 17 residues. V was clipped by 0 bases and J by 4 bases; unmatched bases: 10. Germline CDR1 is SGHRS and CDR2 is YFSETQ. The CDR3 DNA is TGCGCCAGCAGCTTGGCCTGGGGGGACAGGGAAGCCTATGGCTACACCTTC. It translates to CASSLAWGDREAYGYTF.

This clonotype was observed at least ten times. The chain uses TRBV20-1 and TRBJ1-6; 9 bases are a match to TRBD1. The CDR3 extends over 15 amino acids. CDR1 and CDR2 from the germline V gene are DFQATT and SNEGSKA (reference sequence). Unmatched junction bases numbered 4, after V lost 0 bases and J lost 7 bases. CDR3 nucleotide sequence: TGCAGTGCTAGAGACCCGGGACAGGGAAATTCACCCCTCCACTTT. This gives the protein CSARDPGQGNSPLHF.

The chain links TRBV27 to TRBJ1-6; D ambiguous. Germline CDR1 MNHEY, CDR2 SMNVEV (reference sequence). This CDR3 spans 14 amino acids. Trimming pared 0 bases from V and 9 bases from J, leaving 9 bases between. The CDR3 bases are TGTGCCAGCAGTTTATCGGTTCTTGGTTCACCCCTCCACTTT. This encodes CASSLSVLGSPLHF.

This clonotype was seen a few times. V and J are TRBV19 and TRBJ1-6; the D gene is possibly TRBD1 (5 bases). This CDR3 has 13 amino acids. V gave up 5 bases and J gave up 11 bases, with 13 bases separating them. Germline V gene sequence: CDR1 LNHDA, CDR2 SQIVND (reference sequence). For the CDR3, the DNA is TGTGCCAGTAGTCCCCAGGCAGGGACACCCCTCCACTTT. It translates to CASSPQAGTPLHF.

This clonotype was detected only a few times. Mismatch with germline at one junction end may stem from a read error. The chain couples TRBV14 to TRBJ2-1; 9 positions agree with TRBD1. Germline V gene data show CDR1 as SGHDN and CDR2 as FVKESK. This CDR3 contains 17 residues. The CDR3 is CASSKKRLGTGSNGQFF. The DNA of the CDR3 is TGTGCCAGCAGCAAAAAAAGACTAGGGACAGGGTCGAATGGGCAGTTCTTC.

This clonotype was seen a few times. This chain joins TRBV5-1 and TRBJ1-6, with D perhaps TRBD1 (5 bases). In germline, CDR1 is SGHRS, CDR2 YFSETQ. The CDR3 runs to 15 residues. V was trimmed by 0 bases and J by 10 bases, leaving 14 bases between them. CDR3 DNA sequence: TGCGCCAGCAGCTTGGAATGGGGCGCCGGATCACCCCTCCACTTT. The encoded protein is CASSLEWGAGSPLHF.

This clonotype has only a few counts. The V gene is TRBV2, the J gene TRBJ2-7; D might be TRBD1 (6 bases). The V and J ends lost 7 bases and 0 bases respectively, with 13 bases between them. This CDR3 spans 14 amino acids. Germline lookup yields CDR1 SNHLY and CDR2 FYNNEI. CDR3 sequence (DNA): TGTGCCAGCACCCCGGACAGCTTCTCCTACGAGCAGTACTTC. Encoded protein: CASTPDSFSYEQYF.

The rearrangement uses TRBV3-1 and TRBJ2-1; TRBD1 agrees at 7 bases. Germline V gives CDR1 LGHDT, CDR2 YNNKEL (reference sequence). This CDR3 has 16 amino acids. V was pared by 3 bases and J by 8 bases, with 13 bases of the junction left unmatched. The CDR3 coding sequence is TGTGCCAGCAGCCAGCATAGCAGGGGGATCGTTCATGAGCAGTTCTTC. Translating it yields CASSQHSRGIVHEQFF.

V usage is TRBV5-1 and J usage is TRBJ2-7; 8 nucleotides align to TRBD1. Germline CDR1 and CDR2: SGHRS and YFSETQ. Trimming removed 2 bases from V and 2 bases from J; junction bases left unmatched: 15. The CDR3 is made up of 18 amino acids. The DNA for the CDR3 is TGCGCCAGCAGCTTCAGGGGGCTGGGGAATCTGGGCCCCTACGAGCAGTACTTC. It is translated as CASSFRGLGNLGPYEQYF.

This chain uses TRBV5-4 with TRBJ2-1, with 14 bases fitting TRBD2. There are 17 residues in the CDR3. Trimming cost V 4 bases and J 10 bases; bases outside gene matches: 13. CDR1 SGHNT and CDR2 YYREEE come from the germline V gene (reference sequence). The CDR3 coding sequence is TGTGCCAGCAGCCACCTTCCGGGACTAGCGGGAGTTGGAGAGCAGTTCTTC. This codes for CASSHLPGLAGVGEQFF.

The rearrangement links TRBV4-2 to TRBJ2-5; D uncertain. The ends were cut back, 0 bases at V and 4 bases at J, with 12 bases in the middle. Germline lookup yields CDR1 LGHNA and CDR2 YNFKEQ. This CDR3 is built from 15 residues. CDR3 sequence (DNA): TGTGCCAGCAGCCAAGATGGGCCGGGTTCAGAGACCCAGTACTTC. Translation: CASSQDGPGSETQYF.

This chain connects TRBV15 to TRBJ2-5; the D is unclear. Germline V gene data show CDR1 as LNHNV and CDR2 as YYDKDF (reference sequence). This CDR3 spans 17 amino acids. V lost 0 bases, J lost 1 base, and 15 bases lay in between. The CDR3 spells CATSRDHPEAFQETQYF. CDR3 nucleotide sequence: TGTGCCACCAGCAGAGATCACCCTGAAGCCTTCCAAGAGACCCAGTACTTC. Full variable domain (rest looked up from reference TRBV15 and TRBJ2-5): DAMVIQNPRYQVTQFGKPVTLSCSQTLNHNVMYWYQQKSSQAPKLLFHYYDKDFNNEADTPDNFQSRRPNTSFCFLDIRSPGLGDTAMYLCATSRDHPEAFQETQYFGPGTRLLVL.